The clone carrying this T cell receptor beta chain has a handful of counts. This sample is drawn from a study of identical twins. TCRdb passed the 5' RACE reads through MiXCR, listing each CDR3 protein once. The table records some 600,000 distinct CDR3 sequences, less than 9% of them present only once. This CDR3 has 14 amino acids. The V gene's germline CDR1 is LNHNV and CDR2 YYDKDF (reference sequence). Trimming took 1 base from V and 2 from J, leaving 9 bases between them. These data are also associated with another study on yellow fever vaccine responses in identical twins.

This sequence joins TRBV15 and TRBJ2-7, with a weak D call TRBD2 (6 bases). Input material: PBMCs. The TCR sequence derives from a woman between 18 and 29 years old in good health. The CDR3 DNA is TGTGCCACCAGCAGAGGGGACTCCACCTACGAGCAGTACTTC. Its protein is CATSRGDSTYEQYF. The whole variable domain, remainder taken from reference TRBV15 and TRBJ2-7, is DAMVIQNPRYQVTQFGKPVTLSCSQTLNHNVMYWYQQKSSQAPKLLFHYYDKDFNNEADTPDNFQSRRPNTSFCFLDIRSPGLGDTAMYLCATSRGDSTYEQYFGPGTRLTVT.